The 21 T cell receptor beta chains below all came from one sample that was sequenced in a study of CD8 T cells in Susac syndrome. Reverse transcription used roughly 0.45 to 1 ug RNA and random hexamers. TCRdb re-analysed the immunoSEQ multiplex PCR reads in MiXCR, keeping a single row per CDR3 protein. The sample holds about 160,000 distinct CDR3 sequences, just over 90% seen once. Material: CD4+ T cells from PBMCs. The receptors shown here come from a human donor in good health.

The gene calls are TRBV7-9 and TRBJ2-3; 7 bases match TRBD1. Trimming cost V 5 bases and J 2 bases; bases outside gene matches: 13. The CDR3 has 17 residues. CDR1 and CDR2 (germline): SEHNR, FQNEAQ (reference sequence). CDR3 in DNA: TGTGCCAGCAGCCGAGGACAGGCCCCGGGGTCCACAGATACGCAGTATTTT. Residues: CASSRGQAPGSTDTQYF. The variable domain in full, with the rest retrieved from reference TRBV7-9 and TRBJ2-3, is DTGVSQNPRHKITKRGQNVTFRCDPISEHNRLYWYRQTLGQGPEFLTYFQNEAQLEKSRLLSDRFSAERPKGSFSTLEIQRTEQGDSAMYLCASSRGQAPGSTDTQYFGPGTRLTVL.

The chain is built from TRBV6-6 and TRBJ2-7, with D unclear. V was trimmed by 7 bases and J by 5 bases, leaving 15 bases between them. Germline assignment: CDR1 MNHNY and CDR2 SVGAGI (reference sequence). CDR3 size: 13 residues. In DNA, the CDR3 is TGTGCCAGCAAGAAAGGGCCTCACCACGAGCAGTACTTC. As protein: CASKKGPHHEQYF.

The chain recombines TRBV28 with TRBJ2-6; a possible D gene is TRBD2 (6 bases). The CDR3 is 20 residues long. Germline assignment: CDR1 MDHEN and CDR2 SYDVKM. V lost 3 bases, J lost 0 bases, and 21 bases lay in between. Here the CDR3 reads CASSFKPPTSGDSGANVLTF. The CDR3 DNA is TGTGCCAGCAGTTTTAAGCCCCCTACGTCGGGGGACTCTGGGGCCAACGTCCTGACTTTC.

The CDR3 DNA reads TGTGCCAGCAGTCCTTGGGGAGTAGCCAAAAACATTCAGTACTTC. Translating it yields CASSPWGVAKNIQYF. The chain couples TRBV6-1 to TRBJ2-4; tentative D call: TRBD2 (5 bases). CDR3 length: 15 amino acids. Germline CDR1 and CDR2: MNHNS and SASEGT. With 5 bases removed from V and 0 bases from J, the gap between germline ends came to 11 bases.

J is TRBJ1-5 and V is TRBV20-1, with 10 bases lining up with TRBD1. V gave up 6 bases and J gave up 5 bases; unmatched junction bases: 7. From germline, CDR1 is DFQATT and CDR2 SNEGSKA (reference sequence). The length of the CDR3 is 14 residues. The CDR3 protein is CSAEDRGTDQPQHF. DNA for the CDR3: TGCAGTGCCGAGGACAGGGGGACCGATCAGCCCCAGCATTTT.

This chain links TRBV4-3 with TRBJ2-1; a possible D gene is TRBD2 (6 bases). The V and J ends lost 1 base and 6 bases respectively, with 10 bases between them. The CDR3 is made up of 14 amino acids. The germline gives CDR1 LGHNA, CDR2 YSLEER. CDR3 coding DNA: TGCGCCAGCAGCCAAGGGGGGAGGCTCAATGAGCAGTTCTTC. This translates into CASSQGGRLNEQFF.

CDR3 amino acids: CASSPPERSSGNTIYF. CDR3 nucleotides: TGTGCCAGCTCACCACCGGAAAGAAGCTCTGGAAACACCATATATTTT. V usage is TRBV18 and J usage is TRBJ1-3, with D hard to call. The CDR3 covers 16 residues. Deletions cut 0 bases from V and 0 bases from J, with 9 bases between. Germline V CDR1 and CDR2: KGHSH, LQKENI.

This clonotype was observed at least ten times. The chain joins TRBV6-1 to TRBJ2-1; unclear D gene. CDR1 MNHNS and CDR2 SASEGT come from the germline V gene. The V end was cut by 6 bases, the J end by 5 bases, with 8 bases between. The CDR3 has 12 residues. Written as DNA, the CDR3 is TGTGCCAGCAGCCCGCGGAACAATGAGCAGTTCTTC. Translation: CASSPRNNEQFF.

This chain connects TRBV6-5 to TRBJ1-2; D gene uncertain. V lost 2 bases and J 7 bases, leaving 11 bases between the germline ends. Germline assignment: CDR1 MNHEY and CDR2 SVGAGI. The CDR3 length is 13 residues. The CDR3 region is CASSYSNPGGYTF. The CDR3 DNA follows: TGTGCCAGCAGTTACAGCAATCCGGGTGGCTACACCTTC.

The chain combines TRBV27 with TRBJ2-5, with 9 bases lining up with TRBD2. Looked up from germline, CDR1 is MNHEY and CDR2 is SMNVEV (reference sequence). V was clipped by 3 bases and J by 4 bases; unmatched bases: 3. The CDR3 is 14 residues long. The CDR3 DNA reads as TGTGCCAGCAGTTTGCGGGAGGGCCTAGAGACCCAGTACTTC. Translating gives CASSLREGLETQYF.

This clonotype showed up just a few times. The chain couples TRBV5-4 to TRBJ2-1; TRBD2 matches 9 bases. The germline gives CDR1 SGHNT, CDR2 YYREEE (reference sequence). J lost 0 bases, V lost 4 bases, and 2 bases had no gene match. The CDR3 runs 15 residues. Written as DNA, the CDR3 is TGTGCCAGCAGCCCTAGCGGGGACTCCTACAATGAGCAGTTCTTC. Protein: CASSPSGDSYNEQFF. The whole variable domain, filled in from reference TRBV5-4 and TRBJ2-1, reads ETGVTQSPTHLIKTRGQQVTLRCSSQSGHNTVSWYQQALGQGPQFIFQYYREEENGRGNFPPRFSGLQFPNYSSELNVNALELDDSALYLCASSPSGDSYNEQFFGPGTRLTVL.

CDR3 sequence: CAWNTKRGDWDQPQHF. As DNA, the CDR3 is TGTGCCTGGAATACGAAAAGGGGGGACTGGGATCAGCCCCAGCATTTT. The J gene is TRBJ1-5, the V gene TRBV30; a weak D match, TRBD1 (6 bases). Germline loops: CDR1 GTSNPN, CDR2 SVGIG (reference sequence). V dropped 4 bases and J dropped 5 bases, with 21 bases sitting between them. This CDR3 comprises 16 residues.

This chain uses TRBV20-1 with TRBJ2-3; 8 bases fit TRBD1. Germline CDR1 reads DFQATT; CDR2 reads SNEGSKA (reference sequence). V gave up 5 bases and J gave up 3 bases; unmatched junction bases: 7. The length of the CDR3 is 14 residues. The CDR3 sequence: CSARQGMTTDTQYF. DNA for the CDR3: TGCAGTGCTCGACAGGGGATGACGACAGATACGCAGTATTTT.

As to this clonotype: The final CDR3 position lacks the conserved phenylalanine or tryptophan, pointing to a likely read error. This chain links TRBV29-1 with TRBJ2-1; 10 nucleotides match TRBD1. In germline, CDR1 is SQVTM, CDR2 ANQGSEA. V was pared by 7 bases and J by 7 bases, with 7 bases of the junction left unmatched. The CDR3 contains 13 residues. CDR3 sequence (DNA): TGCAGCGGGAGGGACAGGGGTGTGAATGAGCAGTTCTTG. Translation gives CSGRDRGVNEQFL.

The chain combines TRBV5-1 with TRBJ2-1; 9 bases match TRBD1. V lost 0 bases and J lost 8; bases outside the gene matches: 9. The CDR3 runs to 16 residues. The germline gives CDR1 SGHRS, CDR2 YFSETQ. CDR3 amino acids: CASSLAPGTGNDEQFF. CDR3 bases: TGCGCCAGCAGCTTGGCCCCCGGGACAGGGAACGATGAGCAGTTCTTC.

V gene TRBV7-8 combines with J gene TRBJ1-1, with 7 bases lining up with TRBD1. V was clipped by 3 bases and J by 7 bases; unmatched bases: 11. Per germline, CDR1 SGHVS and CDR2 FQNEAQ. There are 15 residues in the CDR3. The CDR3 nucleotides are TGTGCCAGCAGCTTCTTGATCACCGGGACAGATGAAGCTTTCTTT. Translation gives CASSFLITGTDEAFF.

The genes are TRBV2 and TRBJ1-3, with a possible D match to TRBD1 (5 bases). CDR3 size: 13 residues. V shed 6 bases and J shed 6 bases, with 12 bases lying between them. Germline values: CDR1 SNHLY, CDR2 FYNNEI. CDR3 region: CASRTGTSNTIYF. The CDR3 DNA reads TGTGCCAGCAGAACCGGGACTTCAAACACCATATATTTT.

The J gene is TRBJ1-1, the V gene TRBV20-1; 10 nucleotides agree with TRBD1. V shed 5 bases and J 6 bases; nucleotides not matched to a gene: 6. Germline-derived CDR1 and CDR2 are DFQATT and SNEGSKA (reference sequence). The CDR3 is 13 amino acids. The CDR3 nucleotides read TGCAGTGCTGGGGGACAGGGGAAATCTGAAGCTTTCTTT. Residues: CSAGGQGKSEAFF.

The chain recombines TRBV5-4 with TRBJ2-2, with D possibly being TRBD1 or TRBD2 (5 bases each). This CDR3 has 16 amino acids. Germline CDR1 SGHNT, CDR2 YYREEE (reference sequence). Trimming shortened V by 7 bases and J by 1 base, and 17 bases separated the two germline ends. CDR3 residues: CASGKSGTMNTGELFF. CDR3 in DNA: TGTGCCAGCGGAAAATCCGGGACCATGAACACCGGGGAGCTGTTTTTT.

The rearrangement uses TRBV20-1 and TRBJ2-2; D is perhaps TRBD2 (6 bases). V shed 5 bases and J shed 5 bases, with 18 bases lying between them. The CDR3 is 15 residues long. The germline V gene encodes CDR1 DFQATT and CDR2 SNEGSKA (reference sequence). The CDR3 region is CSAPRKKAGTGELFF. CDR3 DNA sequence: TGCAGTGCTCCCCGGAAAAAGGCGGGGACCGGGGAGCTGTTTTTT.

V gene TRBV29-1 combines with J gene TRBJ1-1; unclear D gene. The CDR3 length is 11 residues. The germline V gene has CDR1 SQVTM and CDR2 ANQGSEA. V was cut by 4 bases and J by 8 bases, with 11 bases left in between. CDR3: CSVVEPSEAFF. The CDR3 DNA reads TGCAGCGTTGTTGAACCATCGGAAGCTTTCTTT.